The 21 T cell receptor beta chains below were found in one sample sequenced in a study of T cell responses to AZD1222 COVID-19 vaccine. TCRdb keeps only in-frame clones here, not all; method: immunoSEQ multiplex PCR. The sample contains about 110,000 clones, 82% of which appear only once. The material sequenced was peripheral blood, taken on day 0 of AZD1222 vaccination. These receptors came from an adult in good health.

The chain carries TRBV11-3 and TRBJ2-5, with 7 bases fitting TRBD2. In germline, CDR1 is SGHNT, CDR2 YENEEA. This CDR3 is 15 amino acids long. The V gene end was trimmed by 1 base and the J gene end by 5 bases; junction bases not matched to a gene: 7. The CDR3 DNA follows: TGTGCCAGCAGCTTAGCGGGGGGTACATCTGAGACCCAGTACTTC. This encodes CASSLAGGTSETQYF.

This clone was detected a few times. The rearrangement links TRBV3-1 (or the pseudogene TRBV3-2) to TRBJ1-1; the D is unclear. The V end was cut by 4 bases, the J end by 4 bases, with 13 bases between. Germline V gives CDR1 LGHDT, CDR2 YNNKEL (reference sequence). The CDR3 is 14 amino acids. CDR3 loop: CASSLAIRGTEAFF. As DNA, the CDR3 is TGTGCCAGCAGCCTTGCTATACGGGGCACTGAAGCTTTCTTT.

The chain has TRBV11-2 and TRBJ2-1; possible D gene TRBD1, 6 bases. Germline V CDR1 and CDR2: SGHAT, FQNNGV. There are 15 residues in the CDR3. Trimming left V 3 bases short and J 4 bases short, with 13 bases between. The CDR3 coding sequence is TGTGCCAGCAGCTTCCGGGACAAACTTTACAATGAGCAGTTCTTC. This codes for CASSFRDKLYNEQFF. Together with reference TRBV11-2 and TRBJ2-1, the CDR3 gives the full variable domain: EAGVAQSPRYKIIEKRQSVAFWCNPISGHATLYWYQQILGQGPKLLIQFQNNGVVDDSQLPKDRFSAERLKGVDSTLKIQPAKLEDSAVYLCASSFRDKLYNEQFFGPGTRLTVL.

This chain connects TRBV2 to TRBJ1-1, with D maybe TRBD1 (5 bases). V lost 4 bases to trimming and J lost 9 bases, with 12 bases between them. The length of the CDR3 is 12 residues. Looked up from germline, CDR1 is SNHLY and CDR2 is FYNNEI. The CDR3 loop reads CASSVDRTKAFF. In DNA, the CDR3 is TGTGCCAGCAGTGTTGATAGGACAAAAGCTTTCTTT. Using reference TRBV2 and TRBJ1-1 for the parts outside the CDR3, the full variable domain is EPEVTQTPSHQVTQMGQEVILRCVPISNHLYFYWYRQILGQKVEFLVSFYNNEISEKSEIFDDQFSVERPDGSNFTLKIRSTKLEDSAMYFCASSVDRTKAFFGQGTRLTVV.

The chain has TRBV19 and TRBJ2-1; D unclear. The CDR3 is 14 amino acids. Trimming took 3 bases from V and 0 from J, leaving 6 bases between them. Germline CDR1 LNHDA, CDR2 SQIVND (reference sequence). The CDR3 nucleotides read TGTGCCAGTAGTATCCAGAGCTCCTACAATGAGCAGTTCTTC. This sequence encodes CASSIQSSYNEQFF.

The rearrangement joins TRBV6-2 or TRBV6-3 to TRBJ1-1, with D unclear. The germline V and J ends were trimmed by 5 bases and 4 bases, with 14 bases remaining between them. Germline CDR1 MNHEY, CDR2 SVGEGT. The CDR3 consists of 14 residues. CDR3 residues: CASSDVRTFTEAFF. The CDR3 nucleotides are TGTGCCAGCAGTGATGTCCGGACGTTCACTGAAGCTTTCTTT.

The chain links TRBV18 to TRBJ1-1; 8 bases agree with TRBD1. The CDR3 covers 16 residues. CDR1 and CDR2 (germline): KGHSH, LQKENI. Unmatched junction bases numbered 6, after V lost 3 bases and J lost 0 bases. Written as DNA, the CDR3 is TGTGCCAGCTCACCTCGGACAGGGCCCATGAACACTGAAGCTTTCTTT. Amino acid sequence: CASSPRTGPMNTEAFF. Together with reference TRBV18 and TRBJ1-1, the CDR3 gives the full variable domain: NAGVMQNPRHLVRRRGQEARLRCSPMKGHSHVYWYRQLPEEGLKFMVYLQKENIIDESGMPKERFSAEFPKEGPSILRIQQVVRGDSAAYFCASSPRTGPMNTEAFFGQGTRLTVV.

This chain joins TRBV4-3 and TRBJ1-6, with D unclear. This CDR3 is 15 amino acids long. Trimming pared 1 base from V and 4 bases from J, leaving 8 bases between. From germline, CDR1 is LGHNA and CDR2 YSLEER. The CDR3: CASSQAMGYNSPLHF. CDR3 DNA: TGCGCCAGCAGCCAAGCCATGGGATATAATTCACCCCTCCACTTT.

The J gene is TRBJ2-5, the V gene TRBV27; 9 bases map to TRBD2. The CDR3 extends over 16 amino acids. CDR1 MNHEY and CDR2 SMNVEV come from the germline V gene (reference sequence). Trimming took 3 bases from V and 8 from J; bases not matched to a gene: 13. CDR3 in DNA: TGTGCCAGCAGTTTTACCGGCGGGGGGGCAAGAGACACCCAGTACTTC. This sequence encodes CASSFTGGGARDTQYF.

The chain carries TRBV19 and TRBJ1-2; 7 positions agree with TRBD1. This CDR3 is 14 amino acids long. J was trimmed by 2 bases and V by 7 bases; bases with no gene match: 7. Germline V gene data show CDR1 as LNHDA and CDR2 as SQIVND (reference sequence). CDR3: CASTPTGTNYGYTF. DNA of the CDR3: TGTGCCAGTACCCCGACAGGGACCAACTATGGCTACACCTTC.

The chain employs TRBV24-1 and TRBJ2-6; D gene unclear. The CDR3 consists of 16 residues. Trimming pared 12 bases from V and 0 bases from J, leaving 17 bases between. Germline CDR1 reads KGHDR; CDR2 reads SFDVKD. CDR3 in DNA: TGTGCCGACGTCCATGAATCGAGCTCTGGGGCCAACGTCCTGACTTTC. Its translation: CADVHESSSGANVLTF.

The chain employs TRBV7-2 and TRBJ2-1; TRBD2 matches 10 bases. The length of the CDR3 is 16 residues. Looked up from germline, CDR1 is SGHTA and CDR2 is FQGNSA. The ends lost 3 bases at V and 8 bases at J; junction bases unmatched: 10. In nucleotides, the CDR3 is TGTGCCAGCAGCTTTTCAAGCGGGGGGGTTTTTGATGAGCAGTTCTTC. Protein: CASSFSSGGVFDEQFF.

This clone was counted once. This chain joins TRBV4-2 and TRBJ1-5; D is unclear. The CDR3 has 13 amino acids. V was clipped by 5 bases and J by 2 bases, with 7 bases between them. Germline assignment: CDR1 LGHNA and CDR2 YNFKEQ. CDR3 residues: CASSSERNQPQHF. The DNA of the CDR3 is TGTGCCAGCAGCTCAGAGCGCAATCAGCCCCAGCATTTT.

The chain combines TRBV6-1 with TRBJ2-7; D gene ambiguous. Trimming removed 0 bases from V and 2 bases from J, with 8 bases in between. Germline V CDR1 and CDR2: MNHNS, SASEGT. CDR3 length equals 14 residues. DNA of the CDR3: TGTGCCAGCAGTGAAGCCTGGGCCGCCTACGAGCAGTACTTC. Translated: CASSEAWAAYEQYF.

The chain is built from TRBV5-1 and TRBJ1-1; D ambiguous. Germline V gene lookup returns CDR1 SGHRS and CDR2 YFSETQ. The CDR3 runs to 13 residues. Deletions cut 5 bases from V and 1 base from J, with 9 bases between. CDR3 nucleotide sequence: TGCGCCAGCAGAAAAACAGAGAACACTGAAGCTTTCTTT. Protein: CASRKTENTEAFF.

This chain connects TRBV2 to TRBJ1-2; possibly TRBD1 for D (5 bases). Deletions cut 8 bases from V and 4 bases from J, with 17 bases between. Per germline, CDR1 SNHLY and CDR2 FYNNEI. This CDR3 is built from 14 residues. The CDR3 region is CASARGGFGYGYTF. The DNA for the CDR3 is TGTGCCAGCGCCCGGGGGGGTTTTGGCTATGGCTACACCTTC.

Points on this clone: Other nucleotide sequences from this sample produce the same CDR3. This chain uses TRBV12-5 with TRBJ1-2, with unresolved D. Trimming removed 0 bases at V and 8 bases at J, with 4 bases between. Germline V gives CDR1 LGHNT, CDR2 FRNRAP. The CDR3 loop spans 11 amino acids. CDR3 protein: CASGLVNGYTF. CDR3 nucleotide sequence: TGTGCTAGTGGTTTGGTAAACGGCTACACCTTC.

The rearrangement joins TRBV7-7 to TRBJ2-7; 9 nucleotides line up with TRBD1. Unmatched junction bases numbered 4, after V lost 5 bases and J lost 2 bases. Germline V gene sequence: CDR1 SSHAT, CDR2 FNYEAQ (reference sequence). This CDR3 has 14 residues. As DNA, the CDR3 is TGTGCCAGCAGCATGGGGACAGGGACCTACGAGCAGTACTTC. It codes for CASSMGTGTYEQYF.

The chain employs TRBV19 and TRBJ2-3; D tentatively fits TRBD1 or TRBD2 (6 bases each). This CDR3 contains 14 residues. V was shortened by 10 bases and J by 6 bases, with 20 bases between the two germline ends. CDR1 LNHDA and CDR2 SQIVND come from the germline V gene (reference sequence). DNA for the CDR3: TGTGCCACTCACCGACGGGGGCCGGGGGATACGCAGTATTTT. This gives the protein CATHRRGPGDTQYF.

The chain combines TRBV7-2 with TRBJ2-7; D ambiguous. Germline V CDR1 and CDR2: SGHTA, FQGNSA. V was pared by 2 bases and J by 4 bases, with 9 bases between. The CDR3 spans 13 residues. Here the CDR3 DNA reads TGTGCCAGCAGCTTATGGTCAGAGTACGAGCAGTACTTC. It yields the protein CASSLWSEYEQYF.

The chain joins TRBV3-1 (or the pseudogene TRBV3-2) to TRBJ2-4, with a possible D match to TRBD2 (6 bases). V lost 0 bases and J lost 4, with 13 bases in between. The germline gives CDR1 LGHDT, CDR2 YNNKEL (reference sequence). CDR3 length equals 16 residues. The CDR3 coding sequence is TGTGCCAGCAGCCAAGATTCAGCGGGCGTGAAAAACATTCAGTACTTC. It encodes CASSQDSAGVKNIQYF.